This TCR beta chain was captured in a study of tumour-infiltrating T cells in Burkitt lymphoma. Looked up from germline, CDR1 is SGHRS and CDR2 is YFSETQ. The CDR3 has 13 residues. Deletions cut 4 bases from V and 10 bases from J, with 15 bases between. Using immunoSEQ multiplex PCR, the repertoire was profiled, and TCRdb retains in-frame clones only, with some absent. The sample includes roughly 8,500 clones, about 69% seen only once; the top ten take approximately 42%. The TCR originated in a human donor with diffuse large B-cell lymphoma. Sequencing was carried out using tumor tissue. The chain combines TRBV5-1 with TRBJ1-3; perhaps TRBD1 as D (5 bases). CDR3 DNA sequence: TGCGCCAGCAGCGGGGGGGAGGAAGAGACCATATATTTT. It codes for CASSGGEEETIYF.